This T cell receptor (beta chain) derives from a study of shared clonotypes between healthy human individuals. Study observations and caveats: The small donor group covered limited genetic and exposure diversity.

Of note for this clone: The antigen remains unidentified.

The CDR3 consists of 13 residues. Trimming left V 2 bases short and J 5 bases short, with 7 bases between. The germline V gene has CDR1 MNHNY and CDR2 SVGAGI (reference sequence). Using immunoSEQ multiplex PCR, the repertoire was profiled, and TCRdb retains in-frame clones only, with some absent. Seen here are about 500,000 clones, 70% to 80% observed once, and the top ten hold 12%. The chain is built from TRBV6-6 and TRBJ2-1, with D unclear. The specimen was PBMCs. The TCR comes from a woman between 40 and 55 years old in good health. Some clones in this sample may be carry-over from other donors' samples. CDR3 in DNA: TGTGCCAGCAGTTACGGGTTAAACAATGAGCAGTTCTTC. Its translation is CASSYGLNNEQFF.